Presented here are 32 T cell receptor beta chains from one specimen sequenced in a study of cytomegalovirus exposure and HLA in healthy donors. The protocol was immunoSEQ multiplex PCR, while the TCRdb copy is restricted to in-frame clones and leaves out a portion. The data hold fewer than 150,000 clones, with around nine tenths observed a single time. The material sequenced was PBMCs. Receptors originate from a young woman in good health and CMV-seropositive.

This clone showed up just a few times. The chain combines TRBV5-1 with TRBJ1-6; D is unresolved. Germline CDR1 reads SGHRS; CDR2 reads YFSETQ. This CDR3 spans 13 amino acids. Trimming removed 6 bases from V and 7 bases from J, with 11 bases in between. Written as DNA, the CDR3 is TGCGCCAGCACTACAGAGCCAAATTCACCCCTCCACTTT. This encodes CASTTEPNSPLHF.

Of note for this clone: The same CDR3 arises from other DNA sequences in this sample as well. The rearrangement uses TRBV4-2 and TRBJ1-1; D is possibly TRBD1 (5 bases). This CDR3 is built from 13 residues. With 1 base removed from V and 6 bases from J, the gap between germline ends came to 9 bases. Germline values: CDR1 LGHNA, CDR2 YNFKEQ. In DNA, the CDR3 is TGTGCCAGCAGCCAAGTCACAGGCCCTGAAGCTTTCTTT. It yields the protein CASSQVTGPEAFF.

This chain joins TRBV18 and TRBJ1-5; D not resolved. Per germline, CDR1 KGHSH and CDR2 LQKENI. The CDR3 is 18 amino acids. Trimming pared 2 bases from V and 6 bases from J, leaving 23 bases between. This CDR3 is CASSPRGLGSILPQPQHF. The CDR3 DNA reads TGTGCCAGCTCACCAAGAGGGCTTGGGAGTATATTACCTCAGCCCCAGCATTTT.

The gene calls are TRBV4-3 and TRBJ2-7; TRBD2 might be the D (6 bases). CDR3 length: 14 amino acids. With 5 bases removed from V and 2 bases from J, the gap between germline ends came to 13 bases. Per germline, CDR1 LGHNA and CDR2 YSLEER. In DNA form, the CDR3 reads TGCGCCAGCAGCTCGCGGGACGGAGCCTACGAGCAGTACTTC. It yields the protein CASSSRDGAYEQYF.

The chain employs TRBV6-5 and TRBJ1-5; no definite D call. Germline CDR1 MNHEY, CDR2 SVGAGI. CDR3 length equals 13 residues. V lost 5 bases and J 7 bases, leaving 12 bases between the germline ends. The CDR3 DNA reads TGTGCCAGCAGTCTCACAGATCGGCAGCCCCAGCATTTT. This encodes CASSLTDRQPQHF.

The V and J genes are TRBV7-9 and TRBJ2-1, with 10 bases that match TRBD2. Germline loops: CDR1 SEHNR, CDR2 FQNEAQ (reference sequence). The J segment lost 3 bases and the V segment lost 6 bases, leaving 5 bases of the junction unmatched. The CDR3 consists of 15 residues. This CDR3 reads CASSPGLADYNEQFF. The CDR3 DNA sequence: TGTGCCAGCAGTCCCGGACTAGCGGACTACAATGAGCAGTTCTTC.

This chain connects TRBV5-4 to TRBJ2-7, with D possibly matching TRBD1 (5 bases). Germline V gives CDR1 SGHNT, CDR2 YYREEE (reference sequence). The ends were cut back, 0 bases at V and 4 bases at J, with 5 bases in the middle. This CDR3 spans 12 amino acids. CDR3 nucleotide sequence: TGTGCCAGCAGCTTGGAGGGGTACGAGCAGTACTTC. As protein: CASSLEGYEQYF.

The chain uses TRBV4-2 and TRBJ2-2, with 11 bases lining up with TRBD1. The CDR3 runs to 17 residues. The germline CDR1 and CDR2 sequences are LGHNA and YNFKEQ. V gave up 4 bases and J gave up 5 bases; unmatched junction bases: 9. Here the CDR3 DNA reads TGTGCCAGCAGCCCAACGAAGGGACAGGGGGAAACCGGGGAGCTGTTTTTT. Residues: CASSPTKGQGETGELFF.

The chain couples TRBV4-1 to TRBJ2-3; D is undetermined. Germline V gene data show CDR1 as MGHRA and CDR2 as YSYEKL. Trimming removed 2 bases at V and 7 bases at J, with 10 bases between. CDR3 length: 13 residues. The CDR3 nucleotides are TGCGCCAGCAGCCAACCGCCAGGAAATACGCAGTATTTT. Protein: CASSQPPGNTQYF.

This chain links TRBV19 with TRBJ2-1; TRBD2 is a possible D gene (7 bases). Germline V gene data show CDR1 as LNHDA and CDR2 as SQIVND (reference sequence). CDR3 length: 17 amino acids. Trimming left V 0 bases short and J 4 bases short, with 16 bases between. CDR3 nucleotide sequence: TGTGCCAGTAGTATAGATCTGGGGGGGCAGCTTTACAATGAGCAGTTCTTC. Translating gives CASSIDLGGQLYNEQFF.

The V call is TRBV28, the J call TRBJ2-5, with TRBD1 matching over 10 bases. V lost 7 bases, J lost 6 bases, and 14 bases stayed unmatched. The length of the CDR3 is 16 residues. Germline values: CDR1 MDHEN, CDR2 SYDVKM. Written as DNA, the CDR3 is TGTGCCAGCACAGCTAAGACAGGGGGCTTCAAAAAGACCCAGTACTTC. Protein: CASTAKTGGFKKTQYF.

The CDR3 reads CASSIDTGQGSTDTQYF. Written as DNA, the CDR3 is TGTGCCAGTAGTATAGATACCGGACAGGGGAGCACAGATACGCAGTATTTT. The chain has TRBV19 and TRBJ2-3; 9 nucleotides match TRBD1. The germline CDR1 and CDR2 sequences are LNHDA and SQIVND (reference sequence). This CDR3 is built from 17 residues. The V and J ends lost 0 bases and 0 bases, in that order; junction bases with no gene match: 4.

In nucleotides, the CDR3 is TGTGCCAGCAGCCACCGGACTAGCGGTAGCTCCTACGAGCAGTACTTC. This sequence encodes CASSHRTSGSSYEQYF. V and J are TRBV9 and TRBJ2-7, with 10 bases that match TRBD2. Germline V gene lookup returns CDR1 SGDLS and CDR2 YYNGEE. CDR3 length: 16 residues. Trimming took 4 bases from V and 0 from J; bases not matched to a gene: 7.

About this clone: Other DNA sequences within the sample encode an identical CDR3. The chain carries TRBV18 and TRBJ1-1; D not certain. The germline CDR1 and CDR2 sequences are KGHSH and LQKENI. The CDR3 totals 12 residues. V lost 3 bases, J lost 5 bases, and 7 bases lay in between. The CDR3 loop is CASSPTSTEAFF. CDR3 bases: TGTGCCAGCTCACCCACAAGTACTGAAGCTTTCTTT.

J is TRBJ2-7 and V is TRBV19; 11 positions agree with TRBD2. Germline trimming cut 4 bases from V and 0 bases from J; bases unmatched to any gene: 23. Germline CDR1 and CDR2: LNHDA and SQIVND (reference sequence). The CDR3 sequence is 22 residues long. CDR3 sequence: CASSKRLSPGQGLAEISYEQYF. The CDR3 DNA sequence: TGTGCCAGTAGTAAGCGTCTTTCCCCGGGACAGGGACTAGCGGAAATCTCCTACGAGCAGTACTTC.

CDR3 amino acids: CASSPQRRTRPYNSPLHF. Written as DNA, the CDR3 is TGTGCCAGCAGCCCCCAAAGGAGAACGAGGCCCTATAATTCACCCCTCCACTTT. This rearrangement joins TRBV28 to TRBJ1-6; no definite D call. The ends were cut back, 6 bases at V and 2 bases at J, with 20 bases in the middle. Germline V gene sequence: CDR1 MDHEN, CDR2 SYDVKM. This CDR3 comprises 18 residues.

The chain joins TRBV7-9 to TRBJ2-1; D call uncertain. Germline CDR1 SEHNR, CDR2 FQNEAQ (reference sequence). The V end lost 4 bases, the J end lost 6 bases, and 10 bases lay between the germline ends. The length of the CDR3 is 13 residues. CDR3 residues: CASSSITGNEQFF. The CDR3 nucleotides read TGTGCCAGCAGCTCAATTACTGGCAATGAGCAGTTCTTC.

The rearrangement uses TRBV7-2 and TRBJ2-3; weak D call: TRBD2 (6 bases). Germline CDR1 and CDR2: SGHTA and FQGNSA. The CDR3 is 11 residues long. V was trimmed by 5 bases and J by 6 bases, leaving 6 bases between them. The CDR3 region has the DNA TGTGCCAGCAGCGGGAGGGATACGCAGTATTTT. Translation: CASSGRDTQYF.

The rearrangement links TRBV7-6 to TRBJ2-7; no firm D call. Germline V gives CDR1 SGHVS, CDR2 FNYEAQ. V was trimmed by 4 bases and J by 5 bases, leaving 15 bases between them. This CDR3 is built from 14 residues. In DNA, the CDR3 is TGTGCCAGCAGCTGGAGCTCACATGGCGACGAGCAGTACTTC. As protein: CASSWSSHGDEQYF.

The sample holds a few counts of this clone. The V call is TRBV6-5, the J call TRBJ1-1; no definite D call. CDR3 length: 15 residues. The ends were cut back, 0 bases at V and 1 base at J, with 9 bases in the middle. Germline values: CDR1 MNHEY, CDR2 SVGAGI. The CDR3 nucleotides are TGTGCCAGCAGTTACTCGCCACGACAGAACACTGAAGCTTTCTTT. This sequence encodes CASSYSPRQNTEAFF.

The chain employs TRBV5-1 and TRBJ1-2; D perhaps matches TRBD1 (6 bases). Germline lookup yields CDR1 SGHRS and CDR2 YFSETQ. CDR3 length equals 15 residues. V dropped 2 bases and J dropped 4 bases, with 15 bases sitting between them. CDR3 residues: CASSLQGQGPYGYTF. CDR3 coding DNA: TGCGCCAGCAGCTTACAGGGCCAGGGTCCCTATGGCTACACCTTC.

J is TRBJ2-5 and V is TRBV19, with D possibly matching TRBD1 (5 bases). The CDR3 is 14 residues long. Per the germline V gene, CDR1 is LNHDA and CDR2 is SQIVND (reference sequence). The V end was cut by 6 bases, the J end by 2 bases, with 13 bases between. The chain's CDR3 is CASRPGKGQETQYF. The DNA of the CDR3 is TGTGCCAGTAGACCAGGCAAGGGGCAAGAGACCCAGTACTTC.

This chain joins TRBV28 and TRBJ1-2, with D perhaps TRBD1 (5 bases). V lost 5 bases to trimming and J lost 4 bases, with 17 bases between them. From germline, CDR1 is MDHEN and CDR2 SYDVKM. The CDR3 sequence is 15 residues long. The DNA for the CDR3 is TGTGCCAGCAGTGGGCCCCGGCGGGGCTCCTATGGCTACACCTTC. It yields the protein CASSGPRRGSYGYTF.

Here the CDR3 reads CASSSRGDSNHQPQHF. The CDR3 DNA sequence: TGTGCCAGCAGCTCCCGGGGGGACTCAAATCATCAGCCCCAGCATTTT. The chain uses TRBV21-1 and TRBJ1-5. TRBV21-1 is shown as a pseudogene. There are 16 residues in the CDR3.

This clone was observed a single time. This chain links TRBV14 with TRBJ1-6; 10 bases line up with TRBD1. The CDR3 is 16 amino acids. Losses at the gene ends were 6 bases for V and 3 bases for J; bases not matched to a gene: 5. Germline V gene sequence: CDR1 SGHDN, CDR2 FVKESK. CDR3 nucleotides: TGTGCCAGCAGTGACGGGACAGGGGTCTATAATTCACCCCTCCACTTT. It encodes CASSDGTGVYNSPLHF.

The chain links TRBV7-9 to TRBJ1-2, with D unresolved. The CDR3 sequence is 13 residues long. Trimming pared 4 bases from V and 4 bases from J, leaving 10 bases between. Germline V gene sequence: CDR1 SEHNR, CDR2 FQNEAQ (reference sequence). The CDR3 protein is CASSSWHSYGYTF. DNA for the CDR3: TGTGCCAGCAGCTCTTGGCACAGCTATGGCTACACCTTC.

This clone was recorded only once. V usage is TRBV14 and J usage is TRBJ2-7, with 9 bases identical to TRBD1. CDR3 length: 13 amino acids. The germline CDR1 and CDR2 sequences are SGHDN and FVKESK. J gave up 6 bases and V 6 bases, and 6 bases lay outside the gene matches. The DNA for the CDR3 is TGTGCCAGCAGTCTTACAGGGGGCAGCGAGCAGTACTTC. This encodes CASSLTGGSEQYF.

This sequence joins TRBV7-2 and TRBJ2-3; TRBD2 matches 11 bases. CDR3 length: 17 amino acids. The ends lost 1 base at V and 2 bases at J; junction bases unmatched: 5. Germline V gene lookup returns CDR1 SGHTA and CDR2 FQGNSA. The CDR3 loop is CASSLGLAGGSTDTQYF. The CDR3 DNA is TGTGCCAGCAGCTTAGGATTAGCGGGGGGGTCCACAGATACGCAGTATTTT.

V and J are TRBV5-5 and TRBJ2-5; D not resolved. This CDR3 has 14 amino acids. The V gene's germline CDR1 is SGHKS and CDR2 YYEKEE (reference sequence). V shed 1 base and J shed 1 base, with 8 bases lying between them. CDR3 sequence reads: CASSLIAGQETQYF. The CDR3 nucleotides read TGTGCCAGCAGCTTGATCGCAGGCCAAGAGACCCAGTACTTC.

This chain uses TRBV18 with TRBJ1-3; D remains unclear. The CDR3 is made up of 15 amino acids. With 1 base removed from V and 4 bases from J, the gap between germline ends came to 11 bases. The germline CDR1 and CDR2 sequences are KGHSH and LQKENI. The CDR3 region has the DNA TGTGCCAGCTCACCACTAGAGACTTCCGGAAACACCATATATTTT. It is translated as CASSPLETSGNTIYF.

CDR3 bases: TGTGCCAGCAGCGTAGGCAGAACCCTAGGGGTGCCCCAGCATTTT. Protein sequence: CASSVGRTLGVPQHF. J is TRBJ1-5 and V is TRBV9; tentative D call: TRBD1 (5 bases). Per the germline V gene, CDR1 is SGDLS and CDR2 is YYNGEE. The V end was cut by 0 bases, the J end by 9 bases, with 16 bases between. The CDR3 has 15 amino acids.

The chain joins TRBV4-2 to TRBJ1-2; 7 bases agree with TRBD1. The CDR3 loop spans 16 amino acids. J gave up 8 bases and V 2 bases, and 14 bases lay outside the gene matches. Looked up from germline, CDR1 is LGHNA and CDR2 is YNFKEQ. The CDR3 loop is CASSQTIRQGPRGYTF. The CDR3, as DNA: TGTGCCAGCAGCCAAACTATACGACAGGGCCCCAGAGGCTACACCTTC.